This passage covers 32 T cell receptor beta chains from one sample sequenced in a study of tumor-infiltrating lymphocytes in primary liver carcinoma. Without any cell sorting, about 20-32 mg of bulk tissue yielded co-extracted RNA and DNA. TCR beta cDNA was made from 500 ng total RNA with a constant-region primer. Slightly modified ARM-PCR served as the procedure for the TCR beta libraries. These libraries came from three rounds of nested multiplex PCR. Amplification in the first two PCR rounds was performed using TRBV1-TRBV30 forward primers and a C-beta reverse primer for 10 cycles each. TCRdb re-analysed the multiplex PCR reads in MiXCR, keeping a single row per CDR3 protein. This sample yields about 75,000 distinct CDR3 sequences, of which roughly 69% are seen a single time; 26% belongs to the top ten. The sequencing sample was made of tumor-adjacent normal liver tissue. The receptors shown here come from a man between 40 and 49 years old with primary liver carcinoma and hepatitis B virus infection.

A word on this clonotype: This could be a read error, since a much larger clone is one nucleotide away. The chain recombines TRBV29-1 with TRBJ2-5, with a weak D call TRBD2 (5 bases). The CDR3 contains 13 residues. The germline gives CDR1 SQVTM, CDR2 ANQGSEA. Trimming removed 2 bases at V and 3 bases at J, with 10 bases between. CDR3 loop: CSVEKGAEETQYF. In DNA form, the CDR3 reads TGCAGCGTTGAAAAGGGAGCGGAAGAGACCCAGTACTTC.

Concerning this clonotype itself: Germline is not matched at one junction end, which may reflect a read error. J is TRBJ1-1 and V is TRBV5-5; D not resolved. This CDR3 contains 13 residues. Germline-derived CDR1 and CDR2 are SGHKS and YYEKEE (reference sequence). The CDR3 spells CASGLDMGTEAFF. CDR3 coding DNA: TGTGCCAGCGGCTTAGACATGGGCACTGAAGCTTTCTTT.

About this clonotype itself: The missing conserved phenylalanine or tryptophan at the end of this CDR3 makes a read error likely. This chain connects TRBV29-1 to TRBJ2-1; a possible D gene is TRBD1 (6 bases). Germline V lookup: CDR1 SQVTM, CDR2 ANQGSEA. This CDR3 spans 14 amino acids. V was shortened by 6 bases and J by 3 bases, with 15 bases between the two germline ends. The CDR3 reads CSVEETGIYNEQFY. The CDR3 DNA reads TGCAGCGTGGAGGAAACAGGGATCTACAATGAGCAGTTCTAC.

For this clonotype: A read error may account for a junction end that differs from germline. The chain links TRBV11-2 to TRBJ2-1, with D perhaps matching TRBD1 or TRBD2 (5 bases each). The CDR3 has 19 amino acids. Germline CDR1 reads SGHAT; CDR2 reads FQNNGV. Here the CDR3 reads CASSLDGRFNGTLYKGQFF. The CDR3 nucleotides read TGTGCCAGTAGCTTAGATGGGCGATTCAACGGGACCCTTTACAAAGGGCAGTTCTTC.

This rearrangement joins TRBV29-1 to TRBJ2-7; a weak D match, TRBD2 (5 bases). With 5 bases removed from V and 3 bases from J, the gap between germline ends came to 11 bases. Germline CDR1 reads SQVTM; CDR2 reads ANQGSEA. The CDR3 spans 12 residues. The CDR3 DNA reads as TGCAGCGTTCGGGGTTCTTGCTACGAGCAGTACTTC. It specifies CSVRGSCYEQYF.

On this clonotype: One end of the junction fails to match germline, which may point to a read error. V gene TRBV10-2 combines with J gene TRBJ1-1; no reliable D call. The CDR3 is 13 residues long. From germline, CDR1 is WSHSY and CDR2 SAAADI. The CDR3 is CASSATGPSEVFF. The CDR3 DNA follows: TGCGCCAGCAGTGCGACTGGACCTTCTGAAGTTTTCTTT.

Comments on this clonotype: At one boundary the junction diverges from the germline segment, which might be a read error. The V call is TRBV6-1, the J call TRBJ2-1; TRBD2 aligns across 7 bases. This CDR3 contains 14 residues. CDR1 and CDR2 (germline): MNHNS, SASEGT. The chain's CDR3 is CASSEPGLINEQSF. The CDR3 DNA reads TGTGCCAGCAGTGAACCGGGACTAATCAATGAGCAGTCCTTC.

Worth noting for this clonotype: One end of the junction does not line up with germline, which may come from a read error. For the CDR3, the DNA is TGCGCCAGCGGCCAAGTCACAGGGGTTCCCTATGGCTACACCTTC. This encodes CASGQVTGVPYGYTF. This sequence joins TRBV4-1 and TRBJ1-2; 7 nucleotides align to TRBD1. There are 15 residues in the CDR3. The germline V gene encodes CDR1 MGHRA and CDR2 YSYEKL.

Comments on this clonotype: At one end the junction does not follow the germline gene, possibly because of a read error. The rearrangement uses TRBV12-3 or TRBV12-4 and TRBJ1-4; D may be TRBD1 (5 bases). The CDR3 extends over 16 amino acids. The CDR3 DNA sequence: TGTGCCAGCAGTTTATGGGGGTCGGGAACTAATGAAAAGCTGTTTTTT. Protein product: CASSLWGSGTNEKLFF.

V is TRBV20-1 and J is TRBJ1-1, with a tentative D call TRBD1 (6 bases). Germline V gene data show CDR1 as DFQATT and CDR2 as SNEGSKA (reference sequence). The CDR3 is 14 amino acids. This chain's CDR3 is CNTPLGGANTEAFF. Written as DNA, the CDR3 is TGCAATACCCCCCTAGGGGGAGCGAACACTGAAGCTTTCTTT.

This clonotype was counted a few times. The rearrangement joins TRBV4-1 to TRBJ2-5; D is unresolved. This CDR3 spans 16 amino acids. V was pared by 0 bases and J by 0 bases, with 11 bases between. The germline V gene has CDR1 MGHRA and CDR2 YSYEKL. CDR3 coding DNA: TGCGCCAGCAGCCAAGACTGGGGAACTCACCAAGAGACCCAGTACTTC. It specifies CASSQDWGTHQETQYF.

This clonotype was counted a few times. CDR3 nucleotide sequence: TGTGCCAGCAGCTCCGATCAGACTAGCGTCAAAGAGACCCAGTACTTC. Its protein is CASSSDQTSVKETQYF. The rearrangement uses TRBV5-4 and TRBJ2-5, with 8 bases matching TRBD2. Germline CDR1 SGHNT, CDR2 YYREEE (reference sequence). V gave up 3 bases and J gave up 3 bases; unmatched junction bases: 10. The CDR3 runs to 16 residues.

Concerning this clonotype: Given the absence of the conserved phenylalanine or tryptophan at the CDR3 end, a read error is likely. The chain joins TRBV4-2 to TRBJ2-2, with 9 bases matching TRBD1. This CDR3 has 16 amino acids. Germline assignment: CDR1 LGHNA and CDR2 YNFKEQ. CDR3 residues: CASSQDTGGASGELFS. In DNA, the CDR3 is TGTGCCAGCAGTCAAGATACAGGGGGCGCCTCCGGGGAGCTGTTTTCT.

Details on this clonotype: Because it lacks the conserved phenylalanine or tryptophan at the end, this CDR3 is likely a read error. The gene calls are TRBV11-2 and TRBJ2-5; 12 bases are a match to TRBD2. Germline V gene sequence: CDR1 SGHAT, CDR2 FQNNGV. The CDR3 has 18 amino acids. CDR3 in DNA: TGTGCCAGTAGCTTAGATCCGTGGTCTAGCGGGAGGGGAGAGACCCAGTACGTC. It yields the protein CASSLDPWSSGRGETQYV.

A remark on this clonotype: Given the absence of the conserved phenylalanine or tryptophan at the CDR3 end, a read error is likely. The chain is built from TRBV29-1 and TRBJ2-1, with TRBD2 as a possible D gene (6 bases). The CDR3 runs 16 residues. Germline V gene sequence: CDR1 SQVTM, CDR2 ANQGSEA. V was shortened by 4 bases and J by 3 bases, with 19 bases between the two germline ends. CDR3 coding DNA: TGCAGCGTTGGAGGGCTAGCGAGAGATTACTACAATGAGCAGTTCTTA. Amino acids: CSVGGLARDYYNEQFL.

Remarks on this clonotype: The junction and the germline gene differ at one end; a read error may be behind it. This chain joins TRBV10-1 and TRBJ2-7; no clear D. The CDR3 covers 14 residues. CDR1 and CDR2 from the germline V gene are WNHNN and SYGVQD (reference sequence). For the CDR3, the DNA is TGCGCCAGCAGTGTACCGGCAAGACCATACGAGCAGTACTTT. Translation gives CASSVPARPYEQYF.

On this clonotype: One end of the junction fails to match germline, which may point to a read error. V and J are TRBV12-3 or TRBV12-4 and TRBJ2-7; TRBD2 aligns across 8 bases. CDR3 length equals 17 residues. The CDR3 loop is CANSPKSTSESPYEQYF. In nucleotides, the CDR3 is TGTGCCAACAGTCCAAAGTCGACTAGCGAGAGCCCCTACGAGCAGTACTTC.

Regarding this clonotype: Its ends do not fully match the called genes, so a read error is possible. The CDR3 spells CASTHRDENSQYF. CDR3 in DNA: TGTGCCAGTACCCACAGGGACGAAAACAGTCAGTACTTC. This chain uses TRBV19 with TRBJ2-4; D might be TRBD1 (6 bases). The CDR3 contains 13 residues. CDR1 and CDR2 (germline): LNHDA, SQIVND (reference sequence).

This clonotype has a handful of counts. The CDR3 DNA is TGCAGCGTTGACCCGCGGACAGGACTCGTCTCCTATGGCTACACCTTC. Residues: CSVDPRTGLVSYGYTF. The V gene is TRBV29-1, the J gene TRBJ1-2; 7 nucleotides agree with TRBD1. The ends lost 3 bases at V and 4 bases at J; junction bases unmatched: 14. CDR1 is SQVTM, CDR2 ANQGSEA, per germline. The CDR3 consists of 16 residues.

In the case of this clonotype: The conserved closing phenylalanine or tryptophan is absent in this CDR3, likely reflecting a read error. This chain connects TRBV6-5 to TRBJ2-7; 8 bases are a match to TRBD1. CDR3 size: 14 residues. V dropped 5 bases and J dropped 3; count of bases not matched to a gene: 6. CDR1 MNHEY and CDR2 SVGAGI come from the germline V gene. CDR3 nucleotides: TGTGCCAGCAGTGCCGGGACAGGACGCTACGAGCAGTACTCC. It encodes CASSAGTGRYEQYS.

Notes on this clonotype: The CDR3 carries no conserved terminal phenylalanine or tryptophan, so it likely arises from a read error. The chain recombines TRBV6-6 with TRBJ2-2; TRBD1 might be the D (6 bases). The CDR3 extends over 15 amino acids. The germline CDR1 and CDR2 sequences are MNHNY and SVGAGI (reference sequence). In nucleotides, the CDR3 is TGTGCTAGCAGCCCCGTGCAGGGGAGCACCGGGGAGCTGTTTCTT. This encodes CASSPVQGSTGELFL.

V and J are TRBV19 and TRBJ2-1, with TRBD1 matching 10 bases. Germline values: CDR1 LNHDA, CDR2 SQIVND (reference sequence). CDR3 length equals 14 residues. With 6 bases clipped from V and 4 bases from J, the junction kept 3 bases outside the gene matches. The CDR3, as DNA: TGTGCCAGTAGGGACAGGGGGATTTACAATGAGCAGTTCTTC. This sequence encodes CASRDRGIYNEQFF.

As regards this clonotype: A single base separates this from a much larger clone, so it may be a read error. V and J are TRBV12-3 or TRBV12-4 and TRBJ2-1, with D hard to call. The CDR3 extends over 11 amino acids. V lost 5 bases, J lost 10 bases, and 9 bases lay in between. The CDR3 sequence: CASSKESEQFF. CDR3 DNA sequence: TGTGCCAGCAGTAAGGAGTCAGAGCAGTTCTTC.

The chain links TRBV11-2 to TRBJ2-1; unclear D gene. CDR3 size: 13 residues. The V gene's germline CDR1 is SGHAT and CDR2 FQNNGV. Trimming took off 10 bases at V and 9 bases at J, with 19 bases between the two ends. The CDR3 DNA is TGTGCCACCAAGCGTGCCTTCGTGGGTGAGCAGTTCTTC. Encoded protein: CATKRAFVGEQFF.

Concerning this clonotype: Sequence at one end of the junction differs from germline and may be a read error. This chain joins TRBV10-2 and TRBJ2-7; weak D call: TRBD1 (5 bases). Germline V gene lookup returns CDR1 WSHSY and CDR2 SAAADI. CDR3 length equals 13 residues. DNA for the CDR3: TGCACCAGCAGTGGGGCACTCTACTACGAGCAGTACTTC. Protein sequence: CTSSGALYYEQYF.

The CDR3 nucleotides read TGTGCCAGCAGCCCCAATTCCGACTACGAGCAGTACTTC. Its protein product is CASSPNSDYEQYF. This rearrangement joins TRBV9 to TRBJ2-7, with D unresolved. Germline V gene sequence: CDR1 SGDLS, CDR2 YYNGEE. Trimming shortened V by 4 bases and J by 3 bases, and 11 bases separated the two germline ends. The CDR3 loop spans 13 amino acids.

The CDR3 DNA reads TGTGCCAGCAGCAGGCAGTTCATCACTGAAGCTTTCTTT. Translated, it gives CASSRQFITEAFF. The V call is TRBV6-5, the J call TRBJ1-1; no definite D call. The CDR3 runs 13 residues. The V end was cut by 6 bases, the J end by 4 bases, with 12 bases between. Germline CDR1 MNHEY, CDR2 SVGAGI.

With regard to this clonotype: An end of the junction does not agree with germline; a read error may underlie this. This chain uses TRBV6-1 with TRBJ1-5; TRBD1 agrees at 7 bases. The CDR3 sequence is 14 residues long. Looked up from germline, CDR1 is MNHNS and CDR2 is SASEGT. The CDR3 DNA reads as TGTGCCAGCAGCCCAGGGGGGGACAATCAGCCACAGCATTTT. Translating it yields CASSPGGDNQPQHF.

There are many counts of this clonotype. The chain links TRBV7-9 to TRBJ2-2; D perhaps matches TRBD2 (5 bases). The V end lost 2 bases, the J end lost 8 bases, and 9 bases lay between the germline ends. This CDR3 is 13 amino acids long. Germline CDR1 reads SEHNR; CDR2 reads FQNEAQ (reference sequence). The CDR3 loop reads CASSLWETGELFF. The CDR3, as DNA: TGTGCCAGCAGCTTATGGGAGACGGGGGAGCTGTTTTTT.

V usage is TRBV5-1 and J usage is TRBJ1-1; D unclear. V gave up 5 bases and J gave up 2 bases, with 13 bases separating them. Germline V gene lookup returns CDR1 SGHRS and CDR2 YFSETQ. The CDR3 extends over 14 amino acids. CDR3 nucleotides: TGCGCCAGCAGTCCGGGGAACCTTAACACTGAAGCTTTCTTT. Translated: CASSPGNLNTEAFF.

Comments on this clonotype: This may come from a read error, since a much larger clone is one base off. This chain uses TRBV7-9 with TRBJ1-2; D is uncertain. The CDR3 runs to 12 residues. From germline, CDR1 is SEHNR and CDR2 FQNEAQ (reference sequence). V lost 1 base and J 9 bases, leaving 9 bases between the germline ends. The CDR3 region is CASSLESRCYTF. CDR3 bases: TGTGCCAGCAGCTTAGAAAGTCGGTGCTACACCTTC.

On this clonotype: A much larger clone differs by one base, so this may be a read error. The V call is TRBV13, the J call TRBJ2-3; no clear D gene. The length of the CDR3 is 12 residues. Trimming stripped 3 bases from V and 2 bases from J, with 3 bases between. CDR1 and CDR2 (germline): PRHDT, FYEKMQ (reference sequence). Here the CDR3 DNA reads TGTGCCAGCAGCTTCGACACAGATACGCAGTATTTT. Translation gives CASSFDTDTQYF.